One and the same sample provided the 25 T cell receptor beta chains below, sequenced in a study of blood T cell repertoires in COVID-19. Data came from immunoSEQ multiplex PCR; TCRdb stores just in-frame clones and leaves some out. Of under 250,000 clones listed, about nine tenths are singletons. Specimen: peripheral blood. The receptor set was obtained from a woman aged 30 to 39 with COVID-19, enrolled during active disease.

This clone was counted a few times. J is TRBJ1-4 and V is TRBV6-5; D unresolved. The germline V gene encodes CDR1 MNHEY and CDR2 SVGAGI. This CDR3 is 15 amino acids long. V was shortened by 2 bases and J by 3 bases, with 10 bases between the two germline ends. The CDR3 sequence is CASSYATASNEKLFF. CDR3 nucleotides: TGTGCCAGCAGTTACGCCACAGCTTCTAATGAAAAACTGTTTTTT.

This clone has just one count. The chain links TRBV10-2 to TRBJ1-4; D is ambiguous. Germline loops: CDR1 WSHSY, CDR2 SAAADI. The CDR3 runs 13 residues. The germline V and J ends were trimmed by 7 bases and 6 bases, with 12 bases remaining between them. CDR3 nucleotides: TGCGCCAGCACCCAGGATGGGTATGAAAAACTGTTTTTT. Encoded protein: CASTQDGYEKLFF.

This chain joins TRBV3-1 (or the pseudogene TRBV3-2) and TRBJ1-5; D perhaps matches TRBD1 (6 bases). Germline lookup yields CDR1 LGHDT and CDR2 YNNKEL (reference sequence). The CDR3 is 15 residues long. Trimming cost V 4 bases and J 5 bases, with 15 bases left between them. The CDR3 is CASSRGRGGYQPQHF. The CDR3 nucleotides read TGTGCCAGCAGCCGGGGCAGGGGCGGGTATCAGCCCCAGCATTTT.

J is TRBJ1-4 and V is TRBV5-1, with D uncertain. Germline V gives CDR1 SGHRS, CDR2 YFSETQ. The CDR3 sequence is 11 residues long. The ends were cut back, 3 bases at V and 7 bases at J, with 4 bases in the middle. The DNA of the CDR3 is TGCGCCAGCAGCTATAGTGAAAAACTGTTTTTT. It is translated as CASSYSEKLFF.

The chain's CDR3 is CASSYYRGDTDTQYF. For the CDR3, the DNA is TGTGCCAGCAGCTACTACAGGGGCGACACAGATACGCAGTATTTT. The chain couples TRBV7-9 to TRBJ2-3; 7 nucleotides agree with TRBD1. Germline trimming cut 4 bases from V and 2 bases from J; bases unmatched to any gene: 6. Germline CDR1 reads SEHNR; CDR2 reads FQNEAQ (reference sequence). The length of the CDR3 is 15 residues. Filled out from reference TRBV7-9 and TRBJ2-3, the complete variable domain reads DTGVSQNPRHKITKRGQNVTFRCDPISEHNRLYWYRQTLGQGPEFLTYFQNEAQLEKSRLLSDRFSAERPKGSFSTLEIQRTEQGDSAMYLCASSYYRGDTDTQYFGPGTRLTVL.

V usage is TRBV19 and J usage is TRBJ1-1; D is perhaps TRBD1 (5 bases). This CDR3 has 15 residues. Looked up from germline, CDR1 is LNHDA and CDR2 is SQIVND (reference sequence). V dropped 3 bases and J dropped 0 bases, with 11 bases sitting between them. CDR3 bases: TGTGCCAGTAGTATTCGGGCAGGGTTGAACACTGAAGCTTTCTTT. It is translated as CASSIRAGLNTEAFF.

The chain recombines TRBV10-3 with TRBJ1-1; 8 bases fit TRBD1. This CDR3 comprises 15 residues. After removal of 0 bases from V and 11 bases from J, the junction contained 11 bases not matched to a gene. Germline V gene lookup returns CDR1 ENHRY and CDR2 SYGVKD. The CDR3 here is CAISESTRQGQRAFF. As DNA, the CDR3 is TGTGCCATCAGTGAGTCGACGAGACAGGGGCAGCGGGCTTTCTTT.

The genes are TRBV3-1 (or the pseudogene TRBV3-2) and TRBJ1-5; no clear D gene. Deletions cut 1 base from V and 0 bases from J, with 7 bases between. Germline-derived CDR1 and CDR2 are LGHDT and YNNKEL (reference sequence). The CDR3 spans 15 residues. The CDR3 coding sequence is TGTGCCAGCAGCCAAGGGCGGATTAGCAATCAGCCCCAGCATTTT. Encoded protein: CASSQGRISNQPQHF.

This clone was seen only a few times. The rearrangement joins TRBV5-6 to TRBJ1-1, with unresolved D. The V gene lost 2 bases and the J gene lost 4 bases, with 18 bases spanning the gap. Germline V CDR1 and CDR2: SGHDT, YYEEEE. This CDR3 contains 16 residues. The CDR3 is CASSFMGPGSVTEAFF. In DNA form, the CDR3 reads TGTGCCAGCAGCTTTATGGGCCCGGGATCGGTCACTGAAGCTTTCTTT.

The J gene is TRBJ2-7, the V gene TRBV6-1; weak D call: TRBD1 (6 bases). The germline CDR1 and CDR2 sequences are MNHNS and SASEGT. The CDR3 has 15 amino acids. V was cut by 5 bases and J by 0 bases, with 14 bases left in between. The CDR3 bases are TGTGCCAGCAGTCAAATCGACAGGAGCTCCTACGAGCAGTACTTC. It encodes CASSQIDRSSYEQYF.

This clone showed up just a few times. The CDR3 nucleotides are TGTGCCAGCAGCCACAGGGAACCTAGCACAGATACGCAGTATTTT. Amino acids: CASSHREPSTDTQYF. The gene calls are TRBV11-2 and TRBJ2-3; a possible D gene is TRBD1 (6 bases). The CDR3 covers 15 residues. V lost 5 bases, J lost 0 bases, and 12 bases lay in between. Germline values: CDR1 SGHAT, CDR2 FQNNGV. Together with reference TRBV11-2 and TRBJ2-3, the CDR3 gives the full variable domain: EAGVAQSPRYKIIEKRQSVAFWCNPISGHATLYWYQQILGQGPKLLIQFQNNGVVDDSQLPKDRFSAERLKGVDSTLKIQPAKLEDSAVYLCASSHREPSTDTQYFGPGTRLTVL.

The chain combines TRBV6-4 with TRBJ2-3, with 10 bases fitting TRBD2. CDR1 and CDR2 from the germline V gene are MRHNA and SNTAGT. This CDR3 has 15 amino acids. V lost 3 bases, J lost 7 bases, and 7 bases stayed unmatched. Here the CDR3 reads CASSEASGGVNTQYF. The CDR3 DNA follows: TGTGCCAGCAGTGAGGCTAGCGGGGGAGTAAATACGCAGTATTTT.

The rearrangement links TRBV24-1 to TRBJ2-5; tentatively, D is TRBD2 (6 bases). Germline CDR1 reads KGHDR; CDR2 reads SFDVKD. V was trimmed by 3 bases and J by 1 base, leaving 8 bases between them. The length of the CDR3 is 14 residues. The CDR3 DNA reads TGTGCCACCAGTGATGACGGGGGCCAAGAGACCCAGTACTTC. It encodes CATSDDGGQETQYF.

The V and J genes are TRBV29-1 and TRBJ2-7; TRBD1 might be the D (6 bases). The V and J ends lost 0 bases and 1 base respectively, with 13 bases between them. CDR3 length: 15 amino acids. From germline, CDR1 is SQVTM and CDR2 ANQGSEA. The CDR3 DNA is TGCAGCGTTGAAGATCAACAGGGCAGGTCCTACGAGCAGTACTTC. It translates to CSVEDQQGRSYEQYF.

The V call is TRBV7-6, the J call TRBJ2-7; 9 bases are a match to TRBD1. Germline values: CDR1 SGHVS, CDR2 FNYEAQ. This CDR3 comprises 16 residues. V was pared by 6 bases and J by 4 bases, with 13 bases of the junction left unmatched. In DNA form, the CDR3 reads TGTGCCAGCAGTGCGACGGGACAGGGAGGCTTTTACGAGCAGTACTTC. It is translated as CASSATGQGGFYEQYF.

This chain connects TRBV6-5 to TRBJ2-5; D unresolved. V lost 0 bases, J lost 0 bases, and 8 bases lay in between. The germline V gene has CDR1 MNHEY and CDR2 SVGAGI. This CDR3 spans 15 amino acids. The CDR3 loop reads CASSYSIADQETQYF. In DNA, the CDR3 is TGTGCCAGCAGTTACTCGATTGCGGACCAAGAGACCCAGTACTTC.

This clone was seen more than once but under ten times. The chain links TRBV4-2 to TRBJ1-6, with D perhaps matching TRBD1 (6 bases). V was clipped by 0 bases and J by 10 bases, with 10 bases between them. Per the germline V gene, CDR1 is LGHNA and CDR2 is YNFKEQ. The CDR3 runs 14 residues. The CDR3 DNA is TGTGCCAGCAGCCAAGAAGGACAGTACTCACCCCTCCACTTT. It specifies CASSQEGQYSPLHF.

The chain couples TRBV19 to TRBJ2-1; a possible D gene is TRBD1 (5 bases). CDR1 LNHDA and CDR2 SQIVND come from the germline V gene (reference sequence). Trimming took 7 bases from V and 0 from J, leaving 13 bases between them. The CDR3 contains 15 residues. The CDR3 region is CASMDTPSSYNEQFF. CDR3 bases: TGTGCCAGTATGGACACCCCAAGCTCCTACAATGAGCAGTTCTTC.

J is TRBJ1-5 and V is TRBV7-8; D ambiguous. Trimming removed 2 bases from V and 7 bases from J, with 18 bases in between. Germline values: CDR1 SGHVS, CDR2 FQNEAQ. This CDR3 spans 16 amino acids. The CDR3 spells CASSLLPGSKTQPQHF. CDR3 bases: TGTGCCAGCAGCTTATTACCGGGGTCTAAAACCCAGCCCCAGCATTTT.

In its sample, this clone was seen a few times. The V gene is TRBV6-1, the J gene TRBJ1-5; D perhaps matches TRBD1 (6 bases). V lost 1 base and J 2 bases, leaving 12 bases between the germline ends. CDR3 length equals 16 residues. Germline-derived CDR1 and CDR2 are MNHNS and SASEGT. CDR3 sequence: CASSEVSGGGNQPQHF. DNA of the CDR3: TGTGCCAGCAGTGAAGTTTCTGGGGGCGGCAATCAGCCCCAGCATTTT.

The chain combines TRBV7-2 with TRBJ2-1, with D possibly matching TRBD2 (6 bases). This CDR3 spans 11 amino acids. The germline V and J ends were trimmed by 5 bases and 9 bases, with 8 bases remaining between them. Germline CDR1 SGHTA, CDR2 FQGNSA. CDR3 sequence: CASSPGSEQFF. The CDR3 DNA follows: TGTGCCAGCAGCCCCGGGAGTGAGCAGTTCTTC.

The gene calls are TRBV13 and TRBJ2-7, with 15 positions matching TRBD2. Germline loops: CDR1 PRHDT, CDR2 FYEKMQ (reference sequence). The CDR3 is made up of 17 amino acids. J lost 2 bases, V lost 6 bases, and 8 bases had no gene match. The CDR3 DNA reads TGTGCCAGCAGACGGACTAGCGGGGGGGCCGGTCCCTACGAGCAGTACTTC. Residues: CASRRTSGGAGPYEQYF. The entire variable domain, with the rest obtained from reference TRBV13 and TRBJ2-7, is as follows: AAGVIQSPRHLIKEKRETATLKCYPIPRHDTVYWYQQGPGQDPQFLISFYEKMQSDKGSIPDRFSAQQFSDYHSELNMSSLELGDSALYFCASRRTSGGAGPYEQYFGPGTRLTVT.

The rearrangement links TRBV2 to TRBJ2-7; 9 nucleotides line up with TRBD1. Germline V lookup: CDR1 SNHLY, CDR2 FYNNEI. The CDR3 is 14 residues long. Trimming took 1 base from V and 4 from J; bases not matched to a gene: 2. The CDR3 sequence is CASSEVDRGYEQYF. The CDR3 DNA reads TGTGCCAGCAGTGAAGTGGACAGGGGTTACGAGCAGTACTTC.

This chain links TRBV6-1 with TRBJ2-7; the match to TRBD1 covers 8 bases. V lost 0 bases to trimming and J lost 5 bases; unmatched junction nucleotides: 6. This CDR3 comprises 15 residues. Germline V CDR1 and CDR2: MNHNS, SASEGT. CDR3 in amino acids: CASSEALTGDHEQYV. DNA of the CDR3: TGTGCCAGCAGTGAAGCCTTGACAGGGGATCACGAGCAGTACGTC.

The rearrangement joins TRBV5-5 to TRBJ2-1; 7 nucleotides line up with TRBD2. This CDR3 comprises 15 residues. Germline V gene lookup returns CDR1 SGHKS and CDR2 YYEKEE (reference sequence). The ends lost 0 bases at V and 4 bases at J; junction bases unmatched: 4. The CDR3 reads CASSLGTSEYNEQFF. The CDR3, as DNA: TGTGCCAGCAGCTTGGGAACTAGCGAATACAATGAGCAGTTCTTC.